The 22 T cell receptor beta chains below all came from one sample that was sequenced in a study of T cells expressing NK-cell markers. TCRdb re-called the 5' RACE reads and catalogs CDR3 proteins one per entry, DNA excluded. Its listing shows fewer than 300,000 distinct CDR3 sequences. The sample taken for sequencing was blood T cells: a sorted CD56 or NKG2C T cell subset, CD4+ or CD8+ T cells, or bulk PBMC T cells (not recorded which). These receptors came from a woman aged 18 to 75 in good health.

The chain combines TRBV6-5 with TRBJ2-1; there is no DNA to check the TCRdb D call of TRBD1. The CDR3 length is 14 residues. Germline lookup yields CDR1 MNHEY and CDR2 SVGAGI. The CDR3 region is CASSYSLGAGEQFF.

The chain combines TRBV7-2 with TRBJ1-5. This CDR3 contains 15 residues. The V gene's germline CDR1 is SGHTA and CDR2 FQGNSA. CDR3 region: CASSLVANADQPQHF. The full variable domain, rest sourced from reference TRBV7-2 and TRBJ1-5, is GAGVSQSPSNKVTEKGKDVELRCDPISGHTALYWYRQSLGQGLEFLIYFQGNSAPDKSGLPSDRFSAERTGGSVSTLTIQRTQQEDSAVYLCASSLVANADQPQHFGDGTRLSIL.

The rearrangement links TRBV7-2 to TRBJ2-7. This CDR3 is built from 13 residues. Germline V CDR1 and CDR2: SGHTA, FQGNSA. The CDR3 loop is CASSLMSDYEQYF.

CDR3 residues: CASSPDRGSEQFF. V and J are TRBV14 and TRBJ2-1; the D gene TCRdb calls, TRBD1, cannot be checked with no DNA. Looked up from germline, CDR1 is SGHDN and CDR2 is FVKESK. The CDR3 runs 13 residues.

V is TRBV11-2 and J is TRBJ2-5; TCRdb's D call, TRBD2, is unchecked because there is no DNA. Germline CDR1 reads SGHAT; CDR2 reads FQNNGV. CDR3 length: 15 residues. The CDR3 loop reads CASSLAGGGQETQYF.

This sequence joins TRBV12-3 or TRBV12-4 and TRBJ2-5; the D call from TCRdb, TRBD1, cannot be confirmed without DNA. The CDR3 is made up of 12 amino acids. The CDR3 is CASNDRRETQYF.

This rearrangement joins TRBV12-3 or TRBV12-4 to TRBJ1-4; the D call from TCRdb, TRBD1, cannot be confirmed without DNA. The CDR3 extends over 15 amino acids. CDR3 in amino acids: CASRSTGTGGKKLFF.

The chain has TRBV12-3 or TRBV12-4 and TRBJ2-5; the D call from TCRdb, TRBD1, cannot be confirmed without DNA. This CDR3 has 16 residues. The CDR3 loop is CASSLGAGAPGGTQYF.

The CDR3 protein is CSARDPRQNTEAFF. The chain uses TRBV20-1 and TRBJ1-1. CDR3 length equals 14 residues. Germline CDR1 is DFQATT and CDR2 is SNEGSKA (reference sequence).

The gene calls are TRBV29-1 and TRBJ2-1. The CDR3 loop spans 11 amino acids. The germline CDR1 and CDR2 sequences are SQVTM and ANQGSEA. The CDR3 reads CSVDRYDEQFF.

V and J are TRBV6-1 and TRBJ1-1. The CDR3 is 13 residues long. Germline CDR1 is MNHNS and CDR2 is SASEGT. The CDR3 loop is CASSPLQVSEAFF.

The V gene is TRBV15, the J gene TRBJ2-7; lacking DNA, the TRBD1 call made by TCRdb goes unchecked. Per the germline V gene, CDR1 is LNHNV and CDR2 is YYDKDF (reference sequence). The CDR3 spans 15 residues. The chain's CDR3 is CATSSASTGRAEQYF. Using reference TRBV15 and TRBJ2-7 for the parts outside the CDR3, the full variable domain is DAMVIQNPRYQVTQFGKPVTLSCSQTLNHNVMYWYQQKSSQAPKLLFHYYDKDFNNEADTPDNFQSRRPNTSFCFLDIRSPGLGDTAMYLCATSSASTGRAEQYFGPGTRLTVT.

The V call is TRBV20-1, the J call TRBJ1-3; as DNA is missing, the TRBD1 call by TCRdb cannot be tested. Germline V gene lookup returns CDR1 DFQATT and CDR2 SNEGSKA (reference sequence). The CDR3 is 13 residues long. CDR3: CSASPGAGNTIYF.

This chain links TRBV11-2 with TRBJ1-3. The CDR3 has 18 residues. In germline, CDR1 is SGHAT, CDR2 FQNNGV. CDR3 loop: CASSLVGLCRTRGNTIYF.

V is TRBV4-3 and J is TRBJ1-4; TCRdb's D call of TRBD1 is untestable without DNA. This CDR3 spans 15 amino acids. Germline CDR1 reads LGHNA; CDR2 reads YSLEER. CDR3 amino acids: CASSQAGGFNEKLFF.

This rearrangement joins TRBV12-3 or TRBV12-4 to TRBJ2-1; with no DNA, the TCRdb D assignment of TRBD2 cannot be verified. This CDR3 is 16 amino acids long. The CDR3: CASSRGLAGESNEQFF.

V usage is TRBV14 and J usage is TRBJ2-7; the TCRdb call, TRBD2, lacks DNA for checking. Germline V gene sequence: CDR1 SGHDN, CDR2 FVKESK. The CDR3 is 13 amino acids. CDR3 protein: CASSQGSGYEQYF.

The V call is TRBV5-1, the J call TRBJ2-4; the TCRdb call, TRBD1, lacks DNA for checking. The germline V gene has CDR1 SGHRS and CDR2 YFSETQ. The CDR3 has 16 amino acids. The CDR3 loop is CASSLRGQDIKNIQYF. The whole variable domain, filled in from reference TRBV5-1 and TRBJ2-4, reads KAGVTQTPRYLIKTRGQQVTLSCSPISGHRSVSWYQQTPGQGLQFLFEYFSETQRNKGNFPGRFSGRQFSNSRSEMNVSTLELGDSALYLCASSLRGQDIKNIQYFGAGTRLSVL.

The V call is TRBV20-1, the J call TRBJ2-5; TCRdb gives TRBD2 as the D gene, but with no DNA this cannot be confirmed. The germline gives CDR1 DFQATT, CDR2 SNEGSKA (reference sequence). This CDR3 is 13 amino acids long. CDR3: CSAGRGAQETQYF.

The rearrangement uses TRBV29-1 and TRBJ1-2. The CDR3 spans 11 residues. Germline-derived CDR1 and CDR2 are SQVTM and ANQGSEA. The CDR3 spells CSVWRHYGYTF.

CDR3 amino acids: CASSLVGGTVNEQFF. V gene TRBV5-1 combines with J gene TRBJ2-1; TCRdb returns TRBD1, unconfirmable since there is no DNA. In germline, CDR1 is SGHRS, CDR2 YFSETQ. The CDR3 length is 15 residues.

The chain carries TRBV7-3 and TRBJ2-3; TCRdb's D gene call, TRBD2, goes unchecked for lack of DNA. There are 15 residues in the CDR3. The V gene's germline CDR1 is SGHTA and CDR2 FQGTGA. CDR3 sequence: CASSLVAGPTDTQYF.